This TCR beta chain was retrieved from a study of blood T cell repertoires in COVID-19. The CDR3 is 13 residues long. V shed 3 bases and J shed 6 bases, with 6 bases lying between them. Germline V gives CDR1 MRHNA, CDR2 SNTAGT. The protocol was immunoSEQ multiplex PCR, while the TCRdb copy is restricted to in-frame clones and leaves out a portion. Of 40,000 to 60,000 clones in the sample, 65% to 90% were seen once. This clone was counted a single time. Material: peripheral blood. J is TRBJ1-6 and V is TRBV6-4; D ambiguous. The source of this sequence is a woman older than 75 with COVID-19, enrolled during active disease. Written as DNA, the CDR3 is TGTGCCAGCAGTGAACAGATTAATTCACCCCTCCACTTT. Residues: CASSEQINSPLHF.